These 26 T cell receptor beta chains were sequenced from one sample in a study of OX40 agonist ivuxolimab in advanced cancers. The protocol was immunoSEQ multiplex PCR, while the TCRdb copy is restricted to in-frame clones and leaves out a portion. The sample yields more than 45,000 clones, 80% to 90% seen once. The sample here was CD4+ or CD8+ T cells sorted from blood, taken in a trial of the OX40 agonist ivuxolimab. The receptors were sampled from an adult with an advanced solid tumor such as melanoma, head and neck, liver or kidney cancer.

The chain carries TRBV11-2 and TRBJ1-6; D is ambiguous. There are 16 residues in the CDR3. Germline loops: CDR1 SGHAT, CDR2 FQNNGV. Trimming shortened V by 0 bases and J by 10 bases, and 16 bases separated the two germline ends. Here the CDR3 reads CASSLEVWERGSPLHF. The CDR3 nucleotides read TGTGCCAGCAGCTTAGAGGTTTGGGAGCGGGGATCACCCCTCCACTTT.

The chain uses TRBV29-1 and TRBJ1-2, with D perhaps matching TRBD1 (5 bases). Trimming removed 7 bases from V and 0 bases from J, with 9 bases in between. The CDR3 contains 12 residues. Germline lookup yields CDR1 SQVTM and CDR2 ANQGSEA. The CDR3 nucleotides read TGCAGCGACAGGAACCCTAACTATGGCTACACCTTC. Protein: CSDRNPNYGYTF.

V usage is TRBV19 and J usage is TRBJ1-1; D is ambiguous. V shed 4 bases and J shed 0 bases, with 6 bases lying between them. The CDR3 is 13 amino acids. CDR1 and CDR2 (germline): LNHDA, SQIVND (reference sequence). In DNA, the CDR3 is TGTGCCAGTAGTAGGGAGGTGAACACTGAAGCTTTCTTT. Translated, it gives CASSREVNTEAFF.

V usage is TRBV2 and J usage is TRBJ2-7; 10 bases map to TRBD1. The CDR3 runs to 14 residues. V was pared by 5 bases and J by 6 bases, with 7 bases of the junction left unmatched. CDR1 and CDR2 from the germline V gene are SNHLY and FYNNEI. In nucleotides, the CDR3 is TGTGCCAGCAGTTCCGGGACAGGGGCCGGCGAGCAGTACTTC. This encodes CASSSGTGAGEQYF.

The chain joins TRBV21-1 to TRBJ2-6; TRBD1, the D gene given by the table, was not confirmed from the DNA. TRBV21-1 is described as a pseudogene. This CDR3 is 14 amino acids long. CDR3 sequence: CASGGFSGANVLTF. CDR3 nucleotide sequence: TGTGCCAGCGGGGGCTTCTCTGGGGCCAACGTCCTGACTTTC.

V usage is TRBV4-3 and J usage is TRBJ1-1; D not certain. This CDR3 region has 17 residues. The germline gives CDR1 LGHNA, CDR2 YSLEER. The ends were cut back, 4 bases at V and 0 bases at J, with 18 bases in the middle. CDR3 region: CASSRAQDLVVNTEAFF. CDR3 sequence (DNA): TGCGCCAGCAGCCGCGCCCAGGACCTGGTGGTGAACACTGAAGCTTTCTTT.

This chain uses TRBV7-2 with TRBJ1-5; a weak D match, TRBD1 (6 bases). The V gene lost 1 base and the J gene lost 4 bases, with 17 bases spanning the gap. The CDR3 loop spans 17 amino acids. Germline CDR1 SGHTA, CDR2 FQGNSA. CDR3 in amino acids: CASSLEGGAEENQPQHF. CDR3 nucleotide sequence: TGTGCCAGCAGCTTAGAGGGGGGGGCGGAGGAAAATCAGCCCCAGCATTTT.

This clone was detected once. The chain combines TRBV29-1 with TRBJ1-1; a possible D gene is TRBD1 (5 bases). CDR1 and CDR2 from the germline V gene are SQVTM and ANQGSEA. The CDR3 is 13 amino acids. V dropped 4 bases and J dropped 0 bases, with 9 bases sitting between them. The CDR3 region has the DNA TGCAGCGTTGGAGGGGTTTTGAACACTGAAGCTTTCTTT. It yields the protein CSVGGVLNTEAFF. Combining the CDR3 with reference TRBV29-1 and TRBJ1-1 gives the whole variable domain SAVISQKPSRDICQRGTSLTIQCQVDSQVTMMFWYRQQPGQSLTLIATANQGSEATYESGFVIDKFPISRPNLTFSTLTVSNMSPEDSSIYLCSVGGVLNTEAFFGQGTRLTVV.

In its sample, this clone was seen once. V usage is TRBV9 and J usage is TRBJ1-2; 7 bases agree with TRBD1. With V trimmed by 3 bases and J by 5 bases, 10 bases remained unmatched. The CDR3 spans 15 residues. The germline V gene encodes CDR1 SGDLS and CDR2 YYNGEE. CDR3 sequence (DNA): TGTGCCAGCAGCGCGAACCGAGGGGGCAAATATGGCTACACCTTC. This gives the protein CASSANRGGKYGYTF.

This chain connects TRBV10-3 to TRBJ2-3; D possibly uses TRBD1 or TRBD2 (5 bases each). V was trimmed by 0 bases and J by 3 bases, leaving 19 bases between them. CDR3 length: 18 residues. Germline loops: CDR1 ENHRY, CDR2 SYGVKD. CDR3 loop: CAISESMGLLGETDTQYF. CDR3 coding DNA: TGTGCCATCAGTGAGTCGATGGGGCTCCTGGGGGAAACAGATACGCAGTATTTT.

The chain combines TRBV13 with TRBJ2-7; possible D gene TRBD1, 5 bases. The germline V and J ends were trimmed by 2 bases and 5 bases, with 10 bases remaining between them. CDR1 and CDR2 from the germline V gene are PRHDT and FYEKMQ (reference sequence). The length of the CDR3 is 13 residues. The CDR3, as DNA: TGTGCCAGCAGCTTAACAGGCGGCCACGAGCAGTACGTC. Translation: CASSLTGGHEQYV.

This clone was recorded only once. The rearrangement joins TRBV9 to TRBJ2-1; the match to TRBD2 covers 8 bases. Germline-derived CDR1 and CDR2 are SGDLS and YYNGEE. The CDR3 length is 16 residues. With V trimmed by 3 bases and J by 7 bases, 12 bases remained unmatched. CDR3 loop: CASSARRVAGTNEQFF. CDR3 in DNA: TGTGCCAGCAGCGCTCGAAGAGTAGCGGGGACAAATGAGCAGTTCTTC.

The rearrangement links TRBV27 to TRBJ2-5, with D perhaps TRBD2 (5 bases). Germline V lookup: CDR1 MNHEY, CDR2 SMNVEV (reference sequence). V was pared by 5 bases and J by 5 bases, with 12 bases between. The CDR3 has 13 amino acids. CDR3 amino acids: CASSRTASETQYF. DNA of the CDR3: TGTGCCAGCAGTCGGACTGCTAGCGAGACCCAGTACTTC.

In DNA, the CDR3 is TGTGCCAGCAGCCCATTCAAGCGGGAGTTTGACGGGGAGCTGTTTTTT. This translates into CASSPFKREFDGELFF. The chain couples TRBV7-2 to TRBJ2-2; 8 nucleotides line up with TRBD2. CDR1 is SGHTA and CDR2 is FQGNSA in the germline V gene. Trimming removed 5 bases from V and 7 bases from J; junction bases left unmatched: 12. The CDR3 runs to 16 residues. Looking up the rest from reference TRBV7-2 and TRBJ2-2 gives the full variable domain: GAGVSQSPSNKVTEKGKDVELRCDPISGHTALYWYRQSLGQGLEFLIYFQGNSAPDKSGLPSDRFSAERTGGSVSTLTIQRTQQEDSAVYLCASSPFKREFDGELFFGEGSRLTVL.

The V call is TRBV5-6, the J call TRBJ2-3; 7 nucleotides line up with TRBD1. The CDR3 extends over 15 amino acids. V was pared by 3 bases and J by 0 bases, with 4 bases of the junction left unmatched. CDR1 SGHDT and CDR2 YYEEEE come from the germline V gene. The CDR3 loop reads CASSWGTASTDTQYF. The CDR3 bases are TGTGCCAGCAGCTGGGGGACAGCTAGCACAGATACGCAGTATTTT.

The genes are TRBV6-5 and TRBJ2-2, with D perhaps TRBD2 (7 bases). Trimming cost V 6 bases and J 4 bases, with 12 bases left between them. Germline V gene data show CDR1 as MNHEY and CDR2 as SVGAGI. This CDR3 spans 14 amino acids. In DNA, the CDR3 is TGTGCCAGCAGGGTAGGGGGGGGCACCGGGGAGCTGTTTTTT. Amino acids: CASRVGGGTGELFF.

V gene TRBV4-3 combines with J gene TRBJ1-1, with D possibly TRBD1 on 5 matching bases. Per germline, CDR1 LGHNA and CDR2 YSLEER. V was pared by 3 bases and J by 4 bases, with 12 bases between. The CDR3 runs 14 residues. CDR3 residues: CASSHGTGVTEAFF. The CDR3 bases are TGCGCCAGCAGCCACGGGACTGGGGTCACTGAAGCTTTCTTT.

This clone was counted a single time. The chain has TRBV2 and TRBJ2-3; D might be TRBD2 (5 bases). The V end lost 6 bases, the J end lost 4 bases, and 5 bases lay between the germline ends. The length of the CDR3 is 11 residues. Germline V gene data show CDR1 as SNHLY and CDR2 as FYNNEI. The CDR3: CASSGADTQYF. In DNA, the CDR3 is TGTGCCAGCAGCGGGGCAGATACGCAGTATTTT.

This sequence joins TRBV11-2 and TRBJ2-1; 11 bases line up with TRBD2. J gave up 2 bases and V 3 bases, and 9 bases lay outside the gene matches. This CDR3 is 18 amino acids long. Germline CDR1 is SGHAT and CDR2 is FQNNGV. Here the CDR3 DNA reads TGTGCCAGCAGCTTTTCCCACGCGGGACTAGCGGCCTACAATGAGCAGTTCTTC. Protein product: CASSFSHAGLAAYNEQFF.

The V call is TRBV9, the J call TRBJ1-4; no firm D call. This CDR3 is built from 15 residues. Germline loops: CDR1 SGDLS, CDR2 YYNGEE. The ends were cut back, 1 base at V and 0 bases at J, with 7 bases in the middle. In nucleotides, the CDR3 is TGTGCCAGCAGCGTAACGGCAGCAACTAATGAAAAACTGTTTTTT. This translates into CASSVTAATNEKLFF.

The chain recombines TRBV4-3 with TRBJ1-5; D call uncertain. Trimming took off 3 bases at V and 7 bases at J, with 10 bases between the two ends. CDR1 and CDR2 (germline): LGHNA, YSLEER. CDR3 size: 13 residues. The CDR3 DNA sequence: TGCGCCAGCAGCCACGCTCCGGGGCAGCCCCAGCATTTT. The encoded protein is CASSHAPGQPQHF.

In nucleotides, the CDR3 is TGTGCCAGCAGTTTATTAGGAGGGGCCACTGAAGCTTTCTTT. Encoded protein: CASSLLGGATEAFF. This chain uses TRBV28 with TRBJ1-1; D is possibly TRBD1 (5 bases). Per germline, CDR1 MDHEN and CDR2 SYDVKM. There are 14 residues in the CDR3. Trimming cost V 1 base and J 4 bases, with 10 bases left between them.

This sequence joins TRBV6-6 and TRBJ2-7, with D uncertain. The CDR3 length is 12 residues. The germline gives CDR1 MNHNY, CDR2 SVGAGI (reference sequence). V was clipped by 6 bases and J by 7 bases, with 13 bases between them. CDR3 sequence: CASRAASWEQYV. CDR3 bases: TGTGCCAGCAGAGCAGCGTCTTGGGAGCAGTACGTC.

The rearrangement uses TRBV28 and TRBJ2-2; D is perhaps TRBD2 (5 bases). V was pared by 4 bases and J by 6 bases, with 9 bases between. This CDR3 has 13 amino acids. Germline V gene sequence: CDR1 MDHEN, CDR2 SYDVKM. The CDR3 nucleotides read TGTGCCAGCAGTTGGGAGAGGTCCGGGGAGCTGTTTTTT. Translation gives CASSWERSGELFF.

The chain recombines TRBV25-1 with TRBJ1-2; D not resolved. Germline V gene sequence: CDR1 MGHDK, CDR2 SYGVNS. The CDR3 has 12 amino acids. Trimming took off 4 bases at V and 6 bases at J, with 9 bases between the two ends. DNA for the CDR3: TGTGCCAGCAGTGGAGGGCCGAATGGCTACACCTTC. Translated, it gives CASSGGPNGYTF.

CDR3 residues: CASTLGGDTEAFF. The CDR3 DNA reads TGTGCCAGCACCCTGGGGGGGGACACTGAAGCTTTCTTT. The V gene is TRBV28, the J gene TRBJ1-1, with D perhaps matching TRBD1 (5 bases). Germline values: CDR1 MDHEN, CDR2 SYDVKM. The germline V and J ends were trimmed by 7 bases and 3 bases, with 12 bases remaining between them. This CDR3 region has 13 residues.